This TCR beta chain was sequenced in a study of blood T cell repertoires in COVID-19. Study-wide context: Acute and convalescent COVID-19 specimens originated in the United States, Italy and Spain.

The germline gives CDR1 MNHEY, CDR2 SMNVEV (reference sequence). V shed 2 bases and J 0 bases; nucleotides not matched to a gene: 4. The CDR3 consists of 17 residues. Using immunoSEQ multiplex PCR, the repertoire was profiled, and TCRdb retains in-frame clones only, with some absent. The repertoire has some 360,000 clones, 88% of them found once; the top ten carry 0.85% to 1.3%. This chain links TRBV27 with TRBJ2-1, with 10 positions matching TRBD2. Sequencing was done on a sample of PBMCs or T cells enriched from blood (not recorded which). The source of this sequence is a woman in her 30s who had been exposed to COVID-19. The CDR3 spells CASSLDASGSSYNEQFF. The CDR3, as DNA: TGTGCCAGCAGTTTAGACGCTAGCGGGAGCTCCTACAATGAGCAGTTCTTC.